The 20 T cell receptor beta chains in this list originate from one sample, sequenced in a study of T cell responses to AZD1222 COVID-19 vaccine (dated by TCRdb to the early 2020s). Libraries were built with the immunoSEQ multiplex PCR assay. TCRdb obtained this table from immuneACCESS and retained in-frame rearrangements with V and J assigned. These tables miss some clones; where compared with another copy, unresolved V genes account for less than half of the shortfall, and the remainder is unexplained. The table for this sample lists 100,000 to 150,000 clones; approximately 94% of them were counted only once. Jointly, the top ten make up around 6.6% of the sample. Taken with the paper, the label for time point translates to: baseline before first vaccination. The sequenced sample was peripheral blood, obtained on day 0 of AZD1222 vaccination. These receptors were collected from an adult in good health.

The chain is built from TRBV19 and TRBJ1-1, with D possibly TRBD1 on 5 matching bases. Germline V gives CDR1 LNHDA, CDR2 SQIVND (reference sequence). Trimming shortened V by 0 bases and J by 5 bases, and 10 bases separated the two germline ends. CDR3 length: 14 residues. CDR3 protein: CASSIDRVKTEAFF. The CDR3 DNA follows: TGTGCCAGTAGTATAGACAGGGTTAAAACTGAAGCTTTCTTT.

V usage is TRBV19 and J usage is TRBJ1-1; unclear D gene. Germline CDR1 reads LNHDA; CDR2 reads SQIVND (reference sequence). CDR3 size: 15 residues. V shed 1 base and J shed 1 base, with 10 bases lying between them. The CDR3 loop reads CASSIGDGPNTEAFF. The CDR3 nucleotides read TGTGCCAGTAGTATAGGTGACGGCCCGAACACTGAAGCTTTCTTT. Full variable domain (missing parts from reference TRBV19 and TRBJ1-1): DGGITQSPKYLFRKEGQNVTLSCEQNLNHDAMYWYRQDPGQGLRLIYYSQIVNDFQKGDIAEGYSVSREKKESFPLTVTSAQKNPTAFYLCASSIGDGPNTEAFFGQGTRLTVV.

The chain carries TRBV5-6 and TRBJ2-7; TRBD2 matches at 8 bases. Germline V lookup: CDR1 SGHDT, CDR2 YYEEEE. CDR3 length equals 14 residues. V shed 4 bases and J 3 bases; nucleotides not matched to a gene: 6. The CDR3 region has the DNA TGTGCCAGCAGCCTACGGACTAGCCACTACGAGCAGTACTTC. It specifies CASSLRTSHYEQYF.

V is TRBV6-6 and J is TRBJ1-2; D is undetermined. CDR1 and CDR2 from the germline V gene are MNHNY and SVGAGI (reference sequence). V was cut by 2 bases and J by 4 bases, with 14 bases left in between. The CDR3 is made up of 15 amino acids. CDR3 bases: TGTGCCAGCAGTTACCTACCGGGGAAGAGCTATGGCTACACCTTC. It specifies CASSYLPGKSYGYTF.

The genes are TRBV19 and TRBJ1-1, with 7 bases aligning to TRBD1. This CDR3 is built from 14 residues. The germline CDR1 and CDR2 sequences are LNHDA and SQIVND (reference sequence). Trimming at V came to 3 bases and at J to 4 bases, leaving 5 bases not matched to a gene. CDR3 DNA sequence: TGTGCCAGTAGTATGACAGGGATTTTCACTGAAGCTTTCTTT. It encodes CASSMTGIFTEAFF.

The chain recombines TRBV6-2 or TRBV6-3 with TRBJ2-1; no clear D. Trimming took 3 bases from V and 1 from J, leaving 19 bases between them. The CDR3 is made up of 18 amino acids. CDR1 is MNHEY, CDR2 SVGEGT, per germline. The CDR3 sequence is CASSYEQLPRKSYNEQFF. CDR3 DNA sequence: TGTGCCAGCAGTTATGAACAGCTACCCCGAAAGTCCTACAATGAGCAGTTCTTC.

This clone was counted a single time. This chain joins TRBV28 and TRBJ2-7; possibly TRBD1 or TRBD2 for D (6 bases each). Germline lookup yields CDR1 MDHEN and CDR2 SYDVKM. Trimming stripped 3 bases from V and 5 bases from J, with 17 bases between. The CDR3 is 15 amino acids. CDR3 nucleotides: TGTGCCAGCAGTTTTCGGGGGCCAATTTGGCACGAGCAGTACTTC. It specifies CASSFRGPIWHEQYF.

This clone was recorded once. The genes are TRBV4-2 and TRBJ2-2; no clear D. This CDR3 contains 15 residues. Trimming pared 0 bases from V and 6 bases from J, leaving 11 bases between. The germline gives CDR1 LGHNA, CDR2 YNFKEQ. The CDR3 protein is CASSQELVGSGELFF. Here the CDR3 DNA reads TGTGCCAGCAGCCAAGAGCTAGTCGGCTCCGGGGAGCTGTTTTTT.

The chain combines TRBV9 with TRBJ2-1; D unclear. V gave up 3 bases and J gave up 0 bases, with 4 bases separating them. Germline V gives CDR1 SGDLS, CDR2 YYNGEE. This CDR3 is 13 amino acids long. This chain's CDR3 is CASSADSYNEQFF. DNA for the CDR3: TGTGCCAGCAGCGCCGACTCCTACAATGAGCAGTTCTTC.

The chain recombines TRBV29-1 with TRBJ1-4, with 7 bases matching TRBD1. This CDR3 is built from 14 residues. V shed 7 bases and J 7 bases; nucleotides not matched to a gene: 12. Germline V gives CDR1 SQVTM, CDR2 ANQGSEA. The CDR3: CSAQTGNRIEKLFF. The CDR3 DNA is TGCAGCGCCCAGACAGGGAATCGGATTGAAAAACTGTTTTTT. The variable domain in full, with the rest retrieved from reference TRBV29-1 and TRBJ1-4, is SAVISQKPSRDICQRGTSLTIQCQVDSQVTMMFWYRQQPGQSLTLIATANQGSEATYESGFVIDKFPISRPNLTFSTLTVSNMSPEDSSIYLCSAQTGNRIEKLFFGSGTQLSVL.

The rearrangement links TRBV30 to TRBJ1-5; possibly TRBD1 for D (6 bases). The CDR3 sequence is 12 residues long. V was cut by 7 bases and J by 9 bases, with 16 bases left in between. Germline assignment: CDR1 GTSNPN and CDR2 SVGIG (reference sequence). CDR3 nucleotide sequence: TGTGCCTTTACCCAGGGGCGTTCGCCCCAGCATTTT. Translation gives CAFTQGRSPQHF.

The chain is built from TRBV7-2 and TRBJ1-1; D is undetermined. Germline-derived CDR1 and CDR2 are SGHTA and FQGNSA. Trimming pared 0 bases from V and 0 bases from J, leaving 8 bases between. The CDR3 length is 15 residues. The CDR3 here is CASSLADILNTEAFF. The CDR3 DNA follows: TGTGCCAGCAGCTTAGCCGACATATTGAACACTGAAGCTTTCTTT. Filled out from reference TRBV7-2 and TRBJ1-1, the complete variable domain reads GAGVSQSPSNKVTEKGKDVELRCDPISGHTALYWYRQSLGQGLEFLIYFQGNSAPDKSGLPSDRFSAERTGGSVSTLTIQRTQQEDSAVYLCASSLADILNTEAFFGQGTRLTVV.

This clone was counted once. This rearrangement joins TRBV7-9 to TRBJ2-7, with 8 bases matching TRBD2. The CDR3 has 16 residues. V shed 5 bases, J shed 0 bases, and the junction held 9 bases outside the gene matches. Germline V gene lookup returns CDR1 SEHNR and CDR2 FQNEAQ (reference sequence). The CDR3 sequence is CASSAPTSGGSYEQYF. The CDR3 coding sequence is TGTGCCAGCAGCGCACCCACTAGCGGAGGCTCCTACGAGCAGTACTTC.

This clone was seen only a few times. The chain employs TRBV29-1 and TRBJ1-1, with 8 bases matching TRBD1. J was trimmed by 3 bases and V by 7 bases; bases with no gene match: 4. The CDR3 spans 12 residues. Germline V gives CDR1 SQVTM, CDR2 ANQGSEA. The CDR3 sequence: CSAGQGDTEAFF. The CDR3, as DNA: TGCAGCGCCGGACAGGGTGACACTGAAGCTTTCTTT.

The V gene is TRBV30, the J gene TRBJ1-5, with D unclear. CDR3 length equals 13 residues. Trimming shortened V by 1 base and J by 5 bases, and 9 bases separated the two germline ends. The germline gives CDR1 GTSNPN, CDR2 SVGIG (reference sequence). This CDR3 is CAWSGGRDQPQHF. The CDR3 DNA is TGTGCCTGGAGTGGGGGTCGGGATCAGCCCCAGCATTTT.

The rearrangement uses TRBV5-1 and TRBJ2-2; 12 nucleotides match TRBD2. Unmatched junction bases numbered 4, after V lost 3 bases and J lost 4 bases. CDR3 size: 16 residues. Germline CDR1 SGHRS, CDR2 YFSETQ. CDR3 nucleotides: TGCGCCAGCAGCTCCGGGGGACTAGCGGGCACCGGGGAGCTGTTTTTT. Protein product: CASSSGGLAGTGELFF.

The V and J genes are TRBV25-1 and TRBJ2-1; the match to TRBD2 covers 7 bases. Germline assignment: CDR1 MGHDK and CDR2 SYGVNS. The CDR3 covers 17 residues. J lost 6 bases, V lost 5 bases, and 16 bases had no gene match. CDR3 bases: TGTGCCAGCAGTAATCCCCGGGACTACCTAAAACCCAATGAGCAGTTCTTC. Its protein is CASSNPRDYLKPNEQFF.

The rearrangement links TRBV30 to TRBJ2-7; D is tentatively TRBD1 or TRBD2 (5 bases each). V gave up 4 bases and J gave up 4 bases, with 14 bases separating them. This CDR3 has 13 residues. Germline V lookup: CDR1 GTSNPN, CDR2 SVGIG (reference sequence). CDR3 coding DNA: TGTGCCTGGAATCTGGGACCGCGATACGAGCAGTACTTC. Protein: CAWNLGPRYEQYF.

The V call is TRBV3-1 (or the pseudogene TRBV3-2), the J call TRBJ1-2; D ambiguous. Germline loops: CDR1 LGHDT, CDR2 YNNKEL (reference sequence). The V gene lost 1 base and the J gene lost 1 base, with 16 bases spanning the gap. The CDR3 sequence is 17 residues long. The chain's CDR3 is CASSQVPGNLLNYGYTF. The CDR3 DNA is TGTGCCAGCAGCCAAGTCCCCGGGAACCTCCTTAACTATGGCTACACCTTC.

The gene calls are TRBV5-1 and TRBJ1-1; D is unclear. The CDR3 has 18 amino acids. The germline V gene encodes CDR1 SGHRS and CDR2 YFSETQ. Trimming stripped 2 bases from V and 8 bases from J, with 28 bases between. CDR3: CASSFGVLRTGSGVEAFF. The CDR3 DNA is TGCGCCAGCAGCTTTGGGGTCTTACGTACGGGGTCTGGGGTGGAAGCTTTCTTT.